This T cell receptor (beta chain) is from a study of tumor-infiltrating lymphocytes in primary liver carcinoma. About the research overall: Male and female patients aged 30 to 69 years made up the cohort. T1-T3 N0M0 was the stage of the tumors, which were roughly 4 to 11 cm across.

With a constant-region primer, TCR beta cDNA was made from approximately 510 ng of total RNA. Libraries for TCR beta were built through three nested multiplex PCR rounds, which together made up a slightly modified ARM-PCR procedure. For around 10 cycles apiece, the opening two PCR rounds ran with TRBV1-TRBV30 forward primers and a C-beta reverse primer. From the multiplex PCR reads, TCRdb called clonotypes with MiXCR, one entry per CDR3 protein. The sample shows 75,000 to 80,000 distinct CDR3 sequences, about 75% of them seen only once. For this clonotype: The target antigen is unknown.

Study-level findings and limits: Overlap between tumor regions exceeded overlap of tumor with adjacent tissue or blood.

Unsorted bulk tissue (roughly 18-32 mg) underwent RNA and DNA co-extraction. This CDR3 region has 13 residues. The V and J ends lost 3 bases and 9 bases respectively, with 15 bases between them. Germline CDR1 is SGHAT and CDR2 is FQNNGV. This TCR derives from a man between 35 and 55 years old with primary liver carcinoma and hepatitis B virus infection. The gene calls are TRBV11-2 and TRBJ2-7; D could derive from TRBD1 or TRBD2 (6 bases each). Sequenced: tumor-adjacent normal liver tissue. Here the CDR3 reads CASSFGGTSGQYF. The CDR3 DNA follows: TGTGCCAGCAGCTTCGGAGGGACAAGCGGGCAGTACTTC.